What follows are 22 T cell receptor beta chains derived from one specimen sequenced in a study of blood T cell repertoires in COVID-19. The data were produced by immunoSEQ multiplex PCR, yet TCRdb's version contains in-frame clones alone and is incomplete. The data contain about 120,000 clones, less than 90% of them seen just once; the ten biggest clones take up 11%. The sample consisted of peripheral blood. The source is an elderly man with acute or convalescent COVID-19.

The chain is built from TRBV30 and TRBJ1-1; D gene uncertain. Germline CDR1 is GTSNPN and CDR2 is SVGIG (reference sequence). Trimming stripped 5 bases from V and 7 bases from J, with 11 bases between. This CDR3 contains 11 residues. The CDR3 sequence: CAWDLSVEAFF. Written as DNA, the CDR3 is TGTGCCTGGGACCTATCGGTTGAAGCTTTCTTT.

This clone has a single count. The V and J genes are TRBV2 and TRBJ1-1, with 8 positions matching TRBD1. This CDR3 has 14 amino acids. V lost 8 bases and J lost 1; bases outside the gene matches: 6. In germline, CDR1 is SNHLY, CDR2 FYNNEI. The CDR3 DNA sequence: TGTGCCAGCTGTAAAGGACAGGGGAACACTGAAGCTTTCTTT. Residues: CASCKGQGNTEAFF.

The V call is TRBV6-1, the J call TRBJ2-2; 8 bases line up with TRBD1. Germline CDR1 and CDR2: MNHNS and SASEGT. The junction had 8 bases not matched to a gene; V was cut back by 3 bases and J by 5 bases. The CDR3 covers 16 residues. CDR3 sequence reads: CASSENYGTGTGELFF. The CDR3 DNA reads as TGTGCCAGCAGTGAGAACTATGGGACAGGTACCGGGGAGCTGTTTTTT.

The chain recombines TRBV14 with TRBJ1-1, with 10 bases matching TRBD1. The CDR3 extends over 18 amino acids. The V gene's germline CDR1 is SGHDN and CDR2 FVKESK. V lost 0 bases, J lost 11 bases, and 18 bases stayed unmatched. DNA for the CDR3: TGTGCCAGCAGCCAAGAAGGGTTCTCGAGACAGGGGGCGGAGGGGGCTTTCTTT. Its protein is CASSQEGFSRQGAEGAFF. Supplemented by reference TRBV14 and TRBJ1-1, the full variable domain reads EAGVTQFPSHSVIEKGQTVTLRCDPISGHDNLYWYRRVMGKEIKFLLHFVKESKQDESGMPNNRFLAERTGGTYSTLKVQPAELEDSGVYFCASSQEGFSRQGAEGAFFGQGTRLTVV.

In its sample, this clone was seen a few times. The rearrangement joins TRBV27 to TRBJ2-1; TRBD2 agrees at 12 bases. Germline assignment: CDR1 MNHEY and CDR2 SMNVEV (reference sequence). Losses at the gene ends were 0 bases for V and 10 bases for J; bases not matched to a gene: 4. This CDR3 is built from 15 residues. This CDR3 reads CASSLSTSGGPEQFF. DNA of the CDR3: TGTGCCAGCAGTTTATCCACTAGCGGGGGGCCGGAGCAGTTCTTC.

The CDR3 DNA sequence: TGTGCCAGCAGTGAATCGGGGGTCAATCAGCCCCAGCATTTT. This gives the protein CASSESGVNQPQHF. This rearrangement joins TRBV2 to TRBJ1-5, with D maybe TRBD1 (5 bases). Germline V gives CDR1 SNHLY, CDR2 FYNNEI. V was cut by 2 bases and J by 3 bases, with 8 bases left in between. The CDR3 runs to 14 residues.

CDR3 nucleotides: TGTGCCAGCTCCCCCGGGGAAAACTATAATTCACCCCTCCACTTT. Encoded protein: CASSPGENYNSPLHF. The V gene is TRBV5-4, the J gene TRBJ1-6; D is undetermined. CDR1 is SGHNT, CDR2 YYREEE, per germline (reference sequence). Trimming pared 7 bases from V and 3 bases from J, leaving 14 bases between. The CDR3 consists of 15 residues.

A single count supports this clone. V gene TRBV28 combines with J gene TRBJ1-1; 10 bases fit TRBD1. Germline assignment: CDR1 MDHEN and CDR2 SYDVKM. The CDR3 runs to 16 residues. Trimming cost V 4 bases and J 1 base; bases outside gene matches: 6. The CDR3 is CASSSVGQGPNTEAFF. CDR3 nucleotide sequence: TGTGCCAGCAGTTCAGTGGGACAGGGGCCGAACACTGAAGCTTTCTTT.

The rearrangement uses TRBV11-2 and TRBJ1-5, with D maybe TRBD1 (6 bases). The germline V gene encodes CDR1 SGHAT and CDR2 FQNNGV. The CDR3 loop spans 15 amino acids. V was pared by 5 bases and J by 6 bases, with 17 bases between. CDR3 residues: CASSPGAGDGQPQHF. DNA for the CDR3: TGTGCCAGCAGCCCCGGCGCAGGGGACGGTCAGCCCCAGCATTTT.

The CDR3 DNA follows: TGTGCCAGCAGTACCCGGACGAGGGAATATTCACCCCTCCACTTT. Translated: CASSTRTREYSPLHF. V gene TRBV28 combines with J gene TRBJ1-6; D not resolved. Trimming stripped 5 bases from V and 8 bases from J, with 16 bases between. Germline CDR1 and CDR2: MDHEN and SYDVKM. CDR3 length: 15 amino acids.

CDR3 sequence (DNA): TGTGCCATCATTAGAGGCCGGACAGGGCTTCGTGCAACTAATGAAAAACTGTTTTTT. Translation gives CAIIRGRTGLRATNEKLFF. The chain couples TRBV6-4 to TRBJ1-4; TRBD1 agrees at 8 bases. Germline-derived CDR1 and CDR2 are MRHNA and SNTAGT. V shed 10 bases and J 0 bases; nucleotides not matched to a gene: 19. This CDR3 is built from 19 residues.

CDR3 region: CASSFSQGSYNSPLHF. The CDR3, as DNA: TGTGCCAGCAGTTTTTCACAGGGGTCCTATAATTCACCCCTCCACTTT. The rearrangement joins TRBV27 to TRBJ1-6; 7 bases are shared with TRBD1. The germline V gene encodes CDR1 MNHEY and CDR2 SMNVEV (reference sequence). This CDR3 has 16 residues. With 3 bases clipped from V and 1 base from J, the junction kept 3 bases outside the gene matches.

This chain joins TRBV7-3 and TRBJ2-1; weak D call: TRBD1 (6 bases). This CDR3 comprises 15 residues. Looked up from germline, CDR1 is SGHTA and CDR2 is FQGTGA. V was clipped by 5 bases and J by 10 bases, with 21 bases between them. This CDR3 is CASSPPDRPLGEQFF. DNA for the CDR3: TGTGCCAGCAGCCCCCCGGACAGACCCCTGGGCGAGCAGTTCTTC.

This clone has a single count. The chain carries TRBV29-1 and TRBJ2-1; 7 nucleotides match TRBD2. The V segment lost 5 bases and the J segment 3 bases; nucleotides outside the gene matches: 4. Looked up from germline, CDR1 is SQVTM and CDR2 is ANQGSEA. The CDR3 totals 13 residues. The CDR3 DNA sequence: TGCAGCGTTCTCCTAGCGGTCTACAATGAGCAGTTCTTC. Amino acids: CSVLLAVYNEQFF.

This chain links TRBV18 with TRBJ2-7, with TRBD2 matching 7 bases. Germline values: CDR1 KGHSH, CDR2 LQKENI. CDR3 length: 14 residues. V gave up 1 base and J gave up 6 bases; unmatched junction bases: 6. CDR3 sequence reads: CASSPQSREGEQYF. In nucleotides, the CDR3 is TGTGCCAGCTCACCACAATCCAGGGAGGGCGAGCAGTACTTC. The full variable domain, in which reference TRBV18 and TRBJ2-7 provide the parts outside the CDR3, is NAGVMQNPRHLVRRRGQEARLRCSPMKGHSHVYWYRQLPEEGLKFMVYLQKENIIDESGMPKERFSAEFPKEGPSILRIQQVVRGDSAAYFCASSPQSREGEQYFGPGTRLTVT.

This clone has only one observation. This chain links TRBV14 with TRBJ2-3; TRBD2 agrees at 13 bases. The CDR3 sequence is 15 residues long. Germline CDR1 reads SGHDN; CDR2 reads FVKESK. Losses at the gene ends were 4 bases for V and 6 bases for J; bases not matched to a gene: 4. DNA for the CDR3: TGTGCCAGCAGCCCCCGACTAGCGGGAGGTGATACGCAGTATTTT. Protein: CASSPRLAGGDTQYF.

The chain carries TRBV29-1 and TRBJ1-2, with 11 positions matching TRBD1. The length of the CDR3 is 12 residues. Germline values: CDR1 SQVTM, CDR2 ANQGSEA. The ends lost 6 bases at V and 6 bases at J; junction bases unmatched: 3. CDR3 sequence (DNA): TGCAGCGTCGGACAGGGGGCGCATGGCTACACCTTC. Translating gives CSVGQGAHGYTF.

This chain's CDR3 is CASSPPGHGRNTIYF. The CDR3 DNA sequence: TGTGCCAGCTCACCGCCGGGACATGGGAGAAACACCATATATTTT. The V and J genes are TRBV18 and TRBJ1-3, with D perhaps TRBD1 (6 bases). CDR3 length equals 15 residues. Trimming shortened V by 3 bases and J by 5 bases, and 14 bases separated the two germline ends. Germline V gives CDR1 KGHSH, CDR2 LQKENI.

The chain recombines TRBV5-6 with TRBJ2-7; tentative D call: TRBD1 (5 bases). V gave up 4 bases and J gave up 7 bases, with 15 bases separating them. Germline loops: CDR1 SGHDT, CDR2 YYEEEE. CDR3 length equals 13 residues. The CDR3 region is CASSQGPYMEQYF. CDR3 sequence (DNA): TGTGCCAGCAGCCAGGGCCCCTACATGGAGCAGTACTTC.

This chain uses TRBV28 with TRBJ2-7, with D maybe TRBD1 (5 bases). Germline V gives CDR1 MDHEN, CDR2 SYDVKM. The CDR3 has 13 residues. Trimming stripped 6 bases from V and 0 bases from J, with 9 bases between. DNA of the CDR3: TGTGCCAGCAGCACAGGTCTCTCCTACGAGCAGTACTTC. Amino acid sequence: CASSTGLSYEQYF. Filled out from reference TRBV28 and TRBJ2-7, the complete variable domain reads DVKVTQSSRYLVKRTGEKVFLECVQDMDHENMFWYRQDPGLGLRLIYFSYDVKMKEKGDIPEGYSVSREKKERFSLILESASTNQTSMYLCASSTGLSYEQYFGPGTRLTVT.

The V call is TRBV5-1, the J call TRBJ2-7; weak D call: TRBD1 (7 bases). The CDR3 sequence is 15 residues long. Germline CDR1 is SGHRS and CDR2 is YFSETQ. V dropped 4 bases and J dropped 0 bases, with 14 bases sitting between them. The CDR3 nucleotides read TGCGCCAGCAGCAATAATCAGGGGGGCTCCTACGAGCAGTACTTC. Translated, it gives CASSNNQGGSYEQYF. The full variable domain, completed using reference TRBV5-1 and TRBJ2-7, is KAGVTQTPRYLIKTRGQQVTLSCSPISGHRSVSWYQQTPGQGLQFLFEYFSETQRNKGNFPGRFSGRQFSNSRSEMNVSTLELGDSALYLCASSNNQGGSYEQYFGPGTRLTVT.

The gene calls are TRBV19 and TRBJ2-2; 10 bases are shared with TRBD2. The V segment lost 4 bases and the J segment 1 base; nucleotides outside the gene matches: 6. In germline, CDR1 is LNHDA, CDR2 SQIVND (reference sequence). The CDR3 totals 17 residues. This chain's CDR3 is CASSTLAGVLNTGELFF. The CDR3 bases are TGTGCCAGTAGTACGCTAGCGGGGGTCTTGAACACCGGGGAGCTGTTTTTT.